These T cell receptor beta chains were read from a single sample in a study of beta chain features in type 1 diabetes. The method was immunoSEQ multiplex PCR; TCRdb's version includes in-frame clones alone and lacks a portion of them. The sample holds fewer than 200,000 clones; about 9.4% are singletons and the top ten take less than 0.5%. Sequenced material: central memory CD4+ T cells from blood. The receptors stem from a man younger than 45 with type 1 diabetes. Both conserved end residues are part of each CDR3. D genes are given only for firm matches. The size of a clone is reported for some rows only, either as once, few or many, or as a class for expanded clones.

clone size	V gene	J gene	D gene	CDR3 protein	CDR3 DNA
NA	TRBV11-2	TRBJ1-1	NA	CASSLGQEVNTEAFF	TGTGCCAGCAGCTTAGGTCAGGAAGTGAACACTGAAGCTTTCTTT
NA	TRBV7-2	TRBJ2-7	NA	CASSFLGGSEQYF	TGTGCCAGCAGCTTCTTGGGGGGTTCCGAGCAGTACTTC
few	TRBV16	TRBJ2-6	NA	CASSQSSIPGANVLTF	TGTGCCAGCAGCCAATCGTCCATCCCTGGGGCCAACGTCCTGACTTTC
few	TRBV5-6	TRBJ2-7	NA	CASSPSVSSYEQYF	TGTGCCAGCAGCCCTAGCGTGAGCTCCTACGAGCAGTACTTC
NA	TRBV7-2	TRBJ2-7	NA	CASSFTGYEQYF	TGTGCCAGCAGCTTCACAGGCTACGAGCAGTACTTC
few	TRBV4-3	TRBJ2-1	NA	CASSQVYGRDQFF	TGCGCCAGCAGCCAAGTATACGGGCGGGATCAGTTCTTC
few	TRBV19	TRBJ1-1	NA	CASSADFENTEAFF	TGTGCCAGTAGTGCTGACTTCGAGAACACTGAAGCTTTCTTT
NA	TRBV7-9	TRBJ2-6	NA	CASSFFLSGANVLTF	TGTGCCAGCAGCTTTTTCCTCTCTGGGGCCAACGTCCTGACTTTC
NA	TRBV7-9	TRBJ2-2	NA	CASSAVAVNTGELFF	TGTGCCAGCAGCGCAGTAGCGGTAAACACCGGGGAGCTGTTTTTT
few	TRBV19	TRBJ2-1	NA	CASSIFVFNEQFF	TGTGCCAGTAGTATATTCGTATTCAATGAGCAGTTCTTC
NA	TRBV9	TRBJ1-2	TRBD1	CASSPTGTAGYTF	TGTGCCAGCAGCCCTACCGGGACAGCCGGCTACACCTTC
NA	TRBV5-1	TRBJ2-1	TRBD2	CASSLAGLAGGNEQFF	TGCGCCAGCAGCTTGGCCGGACTAGCGGGCGGAAATGAGCAGTTCTTC
few	TRBV11-2	TRBJ2-7	TRBD2	CASSMTSGGYEQYF	TGTGCCAGCAGCATGACTAGCGGGGGCTACGAGCAGTACTTC
NA	TRBV6-6	TRBJ2-1	TRBD2	CASILQTGLLHEQFF	TGTGCCAGCATTCTCCAAACGGGACTACTCCATGAGCAGTTCTTC
few	TRBV30	TRBJ2-5	NA	CAGAVQETQYF	TGTGCGGGGGCTGTCCAAGAGACCCAGTACTTC
NA	TRBV18	TRBJ1-3	NA	CASSPGLSGFGNTIYF	TGTGCCAGCTCACCGGGCCTTTCAGGGTTCGGAAACACCATATATTTT
NA	TRBV27	TRBJ2-3	TRBD2	CASSSPLAGGTDTQYF	TGTGCCAGCAGTTCCCCGCTGGCGGGGGGCACAGATACGCAGTATTTT
NA	TRBV11-3	TRBJ1-1	NA	CASSLRSVTEAFF	TGTGCCAGCAGCTTACGGAGTGTCACTGAAGCTTTCTTT
NA	TRBV2	TRBJ2-5	NA	CASSERDRETQYF	TGTGCCAGCAGTGAGCGGGATCGAGAGACCCAGTACTTC
many	TRBV9	TRBJ2-3	TRBD2	CASSVAGGKDTQYF	TGTGCCAGCAGCGTTGCGGGAGGGAAGGATACGCAGTATTTT
NA	TRBV28	TRBJ2-1	TRBD2	CASSLFRLAGPSYNEQFF	TGTGCCAGCAGTTTATTTCGACTAGCGGGACCCTCCTACAATGAGCAGTTCTTC
NA	TRBV9	TRBJ2-3	TRBD2	CASSSGTSGRVVDTQYF	TGTGCCAGCAGTTCCGGGACTAGCGGGAGGGTGGTAGATACGCAGTATTTT
NA	TRBV2	TRBJ2-2	TRBD1	CASGTGTDYTGELFF	TGTGCCAGCGGAACCGGGACAGATTACACCGGGGAGCTGTTTTTT
NA	TRBV4-3	TRBJ1-2	NA	CASSPRMGGGYTF	TGCGCCAGCAGCCCCCGGATGGGGGGAGGCTACACCTTC
few	TRBV5-1	TRBJ2-7	NA	CASRGTDRSSYEQYF	TGCGCCAGCAGAGGGACCGACAGGTCTTCCTACGAGCAGTACTTC
few	TRBV5-1	TRBJ2-5	TRBD1	CASSAGTGDRSLTQYF	TGCGCCAGCAGCGCCGGGACAGGGGATCGCTCGTTGACCCAGTACTTC
NA	TRBV5-1	TRBJ2-7	NA	CASSQGGTVTYEQYF	TGCGCCAGCAGCCAGGGCGGGACGGTGACCTACGAGCAGTACTTC
NA	TRBV11-2	TRBJ1-1	NA	CASSAQGGTEAFF	TGTGCCAGCAGCGCTCAAGGGGGCACTGAAGCTTTCTTT
NA	TRBV18	TRBJ2-7	NA	CASSPTLYEQYF	TGTGCCAGCTCACCAACATTATACGAGCAGTACTTC
few	TRBV6-4	TRBJ2-1	TRBD1	CASSDRGSPRSNEQFF	TGTGCCAGCAGCGACAGGGGATCCCCCCGGAGCAATGAGCAGTTCTTC
few	TRBV5-5	TRBJ2-7	TRBD2	CASSLALAGGSSYEQYF	TGTGCCAGCAGCTTGGCCTTAGCGGGAGGAAGCTCCTACGAGCAGTACTTC
NA	TRBV2	TRBJ1-5	NA	CASSERTALGGQPQHF	TGTGCCAGCAGTGAAAGGACCGCCTTGGGGGGGCAGCCCCAGCATTTT
few	TRBV28	TRBJ1-5	NA	CASSLPGEIEPQHF	TGTGCCAGCAGTTTACCCGGGGAGATCGAGCCCCAGCATTTT
NA	TRBV20-1	TRBJ2-7	NA	CSGLGFDEQYF	TGCAGCGGACTGGGGTTCGACGAGCAGTACTTC
NA	TRBV5-1	TRBJ2-5	TRBD1	CASSWDSLETQYF	TGCGCCAGCTCTTGGGACAGTTTAGAGACCCAGTACTTC
few	TRBV27	TRBJ2-7	NA	CASSRGRAEYEQYF	TGTGCCAGCAGTCGTGGCCGAGCGGAATACGAGCAGTACTTC